This is a list of T cell receptor beta chains from one sample in a study of blood T cell repertoires in COVID-19. The table came from immunoSEQ multiplex PCR; TCRdb's copy has only in-frame clones and leaves some out. This table has 110,000 or so clones, about 87% appearing once. The sample taken for sequencing was peripheral blood. The receptor source for this set is a woman between 45 and 65 years old with acute or convalescent COVID-19. Each CDR3 is given with its conserved first and last residue. The D gene is left open where the match is weak. Part of the rows lack a size; the others show once, few, many or a class for expanded clones.

>-|20|TRBJ2-1|TRBV2|TRBD2
CASSELTGGARTSSYNEQFF
TGTGCCAGCAGTGAACTTACGGGGGGGGCAAGGACGAGCTCCTACAATGAGCAGTTCTTC
>-|14|TRBJ1-1|TRBV5-1|TRBD1
CASSSGTENTEAFF
TGCGCCAGCAGCTCCGGGACAGAGAACACTGAAGCTTTCTTT
>-|14|TRBJ2-2|TRBV30|-
CAWSFGGNTGELFF
TGTGCCTGGAGTTTCGGCGGGAACACCGGGGAGCTGTTTTTT
>-|15|TRBJ1-5|TRBV3-1/TRBV3-2|-
CASSQGGASNQPQHF
TGTGCCAGCAGCCAAGGTGGGGCAAGCAATCAGCCCCAGCATTTT
>few|15|TRBJ1-4|TRBV5-4|TRBD1
CASSGRQGAGEKLFF
TGTGCCAGCAGCGGGCGCCAGGGGGCTGGGGAAAAACTGTTTTTT
>-|13|TRBJ1-5|TRBV7-2|-
CASRPDGIQPQHF
TGTGCCAGCAGACCCGACGGGATTCAGCCCCAGCATTTT
>-|12|TRBJ1-5|TRBV9|-
CASSSGDQPQHF
TGTGCCAGCAGCTCGGGGGATCAGCCCCAGCATTTT
>-|13|TRBJ2-7|TRBV4-3|-
CASSQDTGDEQYF
TGCGCCAGCAGCCAAGATACGGGGGACGAGCAGTACTTC
>-|15|TRBJ2-7|TRBV5-4|TRBD1
CASSWGTGAAYEQYF
TGTGCCAGCAGCTGGGGGACAGGGGCCGCCTACGAGCAGTACTTC
>few|14|TRBJ1-1|TRBV2|-
CASSRQADMTEAFF
TGTGCCAGCAGTAGACAGGCAGATATGACTGAAGCTTTCTTT
>-|13|TRBJ1-5|TRBV19|-
CASSIDYYQPQHF
TGTGCCAGTAGTATAGACTACTACCAGCCCCAGCATTTT
>-|16|TRBJ1-2|TRBV11-3|TRBD1
CASSLEGDRPNYGYTF
TGTGCCAGCAGCTTAGAGGGGGACAGACCAAACTATGGCTACACCTTC
>-|18|TRBJ1-6|TRBV6-2/TRBV6-3|-
CASSYTQTESSYNSPLHF
TGTGCCAGCAGTTACACCCAGACGGAGAGCTCCTATAATTCACCCCTCCACTTT